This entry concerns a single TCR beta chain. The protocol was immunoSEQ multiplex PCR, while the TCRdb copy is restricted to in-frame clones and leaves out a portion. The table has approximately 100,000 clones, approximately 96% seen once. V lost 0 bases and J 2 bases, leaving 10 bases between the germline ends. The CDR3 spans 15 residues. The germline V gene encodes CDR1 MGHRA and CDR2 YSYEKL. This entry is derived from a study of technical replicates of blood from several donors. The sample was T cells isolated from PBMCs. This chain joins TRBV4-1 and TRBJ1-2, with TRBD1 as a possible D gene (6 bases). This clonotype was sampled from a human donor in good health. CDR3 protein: CASSQEETGNYGYTF. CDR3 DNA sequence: TGCGCCAGCAGCCAAGAAGAAACAGGGAACTATGGCTACACCTTC.